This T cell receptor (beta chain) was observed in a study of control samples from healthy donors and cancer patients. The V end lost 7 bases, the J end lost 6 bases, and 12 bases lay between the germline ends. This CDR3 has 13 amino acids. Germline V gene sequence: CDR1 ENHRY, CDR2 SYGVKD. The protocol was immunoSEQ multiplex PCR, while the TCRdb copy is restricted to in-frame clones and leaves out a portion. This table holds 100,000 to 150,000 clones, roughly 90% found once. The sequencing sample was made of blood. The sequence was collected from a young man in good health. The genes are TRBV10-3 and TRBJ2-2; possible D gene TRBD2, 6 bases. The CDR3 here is CAITPGGPGELFF. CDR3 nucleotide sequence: TGTGCCATCACCCCCGGGGGTCCCGGGGAGCTGTTTTTT.